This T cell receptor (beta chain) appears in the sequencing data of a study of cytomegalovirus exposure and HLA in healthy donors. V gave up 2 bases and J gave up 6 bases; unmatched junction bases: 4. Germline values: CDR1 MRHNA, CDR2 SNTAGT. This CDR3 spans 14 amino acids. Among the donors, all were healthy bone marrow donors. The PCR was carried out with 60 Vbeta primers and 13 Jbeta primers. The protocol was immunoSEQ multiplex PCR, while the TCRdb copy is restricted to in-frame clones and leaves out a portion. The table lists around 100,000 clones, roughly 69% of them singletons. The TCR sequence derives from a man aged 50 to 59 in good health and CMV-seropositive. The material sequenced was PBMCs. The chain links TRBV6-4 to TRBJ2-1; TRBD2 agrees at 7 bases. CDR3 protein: CASSDGLGANEQFF. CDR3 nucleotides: TGTGCCAGCAGTGACGGACTAGGGGCCAATGAGCAGTTCTTC.